This entry lists 32 T cell receptor beta chains sequenced from one sample in a study of beta chain features in type 1 diabetes. General study points: Among patients with Type 1 diabetes, TCRB CDR3s were moderately but significantly shorter in every one of the four CD4+ subsets.

Investigators reverse transcribed all isolated RNA, so they sequenced expressed TCRB transcripts. This table comes from immunoSEQ multiplex PCR, and its TCRdb copy is limited to in-frame clones, with some not included. The table has roughly 240,000 clones, about 24% seen once. The antigens for these receptors are not known. Source material: naive CD4+ T cells from blood. These TCRs come from a woman aged 25 to 39 with type 1 diabetes.

The chain links TRBV5-1 to TRBJ2-7, with TRBD2 matching 8 bases. The J segment lost 2 bases and the V segment lost 0 bases, leaving 13 bases of the junction unmatched. This CDR3 is built from 18 residues. Germline assignment: CDR1 SGHRS and CDR2 YFSETQ. The chain's CDR3 is CASSLAVIAGKQAYEQYF. The CDR3, as DNA: TGCGCCAGCAGCTTGGCCGTGATAGCGGGGAAGCAGGCCTACGAGCAGTACTTC. The entire variable domain, with the rest obtained from reference TRBV5-1 and TRBJ2-7, is as follows: KAGVTQTPRYLIKTRGQQVTLSCSPISGHRSVSWYQQTPGQGLQFLFEYFSETQRNKGNFPGRFSGRQFSNSRSEMNVSTLELGDSALYLCASSLAVIAGKQAYEQYFGPGTRLTVT.

V is TRBV5-4 and J is TRBJ2-1; D possibly corresponds to TRBD2 (6 bases). The V and J ends lost 2 bases and 0 bases respectively, with 12 bases between them. There are 16 residues in the CDR3. CDR1 and CDR2 from the germline V gene are SGHNT and YYREEE (reference sequence). The CDR3 protein is CASSFDRDSSYNEQFF. CDR3 coding DNA: TGTGCCAGCAGCTTTGACCGGGACTCCTCCTACAATGAGCAGTTCTTC.

The V and J genes are TRBV27 and TRBJ2-1; 12 nucleotides agree with TRBD2. Germline V lookup: CDR1 MNHEY, CDR2 SMNVEV (reference sequence). The V gene end was trimmed by 6 bases and the J gene end by 7 bases; junction bases not matched to a gene: 4. This CDR3 comprises 14 residues. The CDR3 DNA sequence: TGTGCCAGCAGCAGACTAGCGGGAGAAAATGAGCAGTTCTTC. Protein sequence: CASSRLAGENEQFF.

The gene calls are TRBV28 and TRBJ1-1, with 8 bases lining up with TRBD1. Per germline, CDR1 MDHEN and CDR2 SYDVKM. The CDR3 consists of 14 residues. With 4 bases clipped from V and 1 base from J, the junction kept 2 bases outside the gene matches. The CDR3 protein is CASSWTGRNTEAFF. DNA for the CDR3: TGTGCCAGCAGTTGGACAGGGAGGAACACTGAAGCTTTCTTT.

The chain is built from TRBV30 and TRBJ1-1; D remains ambiguous. The CDR3 contains 12 residues. Trimming removed 2 bases at V and 7 bases at J, with 11 bases between. In germline, CDR1 is GTSNPN, CDR2 SVGIG (reference sequence). CDR3: CAWSSRTVEAFF. The DNA of the CDR3 is TGTGCCTGGAGTTCCCGGACTGTTGAAGCTTTCTTT. Filled out from reference TRBV30 and TRBJ1-1, the complete variable domain reads SQTIHQWPATLVQPVGSPLSLECTVEGTSNPNLYWYRQAAGRGLQLLFYSVGIGQISSEVPQNLSASRPQDRQFILSSKKLLLSDSGFYLCAWSSRTVEAFFGQGTRLTVV.

This clone appeared a few times. The J gene is TRBJ2-2, the V gene TRBV30; the match to TRBD2 covers 16 bases. The CDR3 has 16 amino acids. The germline V gene has CDR1 GTSNPN and CDR2 SVGIG (reference sequence). Trimming cost V 5 bases and J 3 bases; bases outside gene matches: 3. The CDR3 region is CAWGTSGRADTGELFF. Here the CDR3 DNA reads TGTGCCTGGGGGACTAGCGGGAGGGCCGACACCGGGGAGCTGTTTTTT.

This clone was counted between two and nine times. The CDR3 sequence is CASSYSRLAGNYEQYF. For the CDR3, the DNA is TGTGCCAGCAGTTACTCACGGCTAGCGGGTAACTACGAGCAGTACTTC. The V and J genes are TRBV6-5 and TRBJ2-7, with 8 bases aligning to TRBD2. This CDR3 region has 16 residues. V dropped 0 bases and J dropped 3; count of bases not matched to a gene: 7. CDR1 MNHEY and CDR2 SVGAGI come from the germline V gene.

This chain connects TRBV30 to TRBJ2-1; D is possibly TRBD2 (6 bases). The germline V and J ends were trimmed by 4 bases and 4 bases, with 14 bases remaining between them. Per the germline V gene, CDR1 is GTSNPN and CDR2 is SVGIG (reference sequence). CDR3 size: 14 residues. CDR3 nucleotides: TGTGCCTGGACCCGGGACTTCGATTACAATGAGCAGTTCTTC. Amino acids: CAWTRDFDYNEQFF.

The chain recombines TRBV4-2 with TRBJ2-6, with 7 bases fitting TRBD2. CDR1 is LGHNA, CDR2 YNFKEQ, per germline. This CDR3 comprises 17 residues. V shed 5 bases, J shed 0 bases, and the junction held 7 bases outside the gene matches. This CDR3 is CASSGEGLNSGANVLTF. CDR3 DNA sequence: TGTGCCAGCAGCGGGGAGGGCTTGAACTCTGGGGCCAACGTCCTGACTTTC.

This chain connects TRBV7-2 to TRBJ2-1; 7 bases line up with TRBD1. CDR3 length equals 15 residues. Unmatched junction bases numbered 6, after V lost 5 bases and J lost 2 bases. CDR1 SGHTA and CDR2 FQGNSA come from the germline V gene. CDR3 sequence: CASSPKTGPYNEQFF. In DNA form, the CDR3 reads TGTGCCAGCAGCCCGAAGACAGGGCCCTACAATGAGCAGTTCTTC.

The chain is built from TRBV4-1 and TRBJ1-1; D may be TRBD1 (5 bases). Trimming removed 3 bases from V and 3 bases from J, with 11 bases in between. The CDR3 has 14 amino acids. Germline loops: CDR1 MGHRA, CDR2 YSYEKL. CDR3: CASSQRPGDTEAFF. The CDR3 DNA sequence: TGCGCCAGCAGCCAGCGTCCGGGGGACACTGAAGCTTTCTTT.

The chain joins TRBV7-3 to TRBJ2-3; D is possibly TRBD1 (5 bases). Germline lookup yields CDR1 SGHTA and CDR2 FQGTGA. The CDR3 totals 15 residues. Trimming took off 2 bases at V and 0 bases at J, with 9 bases between the two ends. The DNA of the CDR3 is TGTGCCAGCAGCTTAGGTGGGGCTAGCACAGATACGCAGTATTTT. It yields the protein CASSLGGASTDTQYF.

The gene calls are TRBV6-1 and TRBJ2-7; TRBD1 matches 8 bases. Trimming cost V 6 bases and J 3 bases; bases outside gene matches: 10. Germline CDR1 reads MNHNS; CDR2 reads SASEGT. The CDR3 is made up of 15 amino acids. CDR3 amino acids: CASSRIGQGSYEQYF. In nucleotides, the CDR3 is TGTGCCAGCAGCCGTATTGGACAGGGTAGCTACGAGCAGTACTTC.

The rearrangement links TRBV6-5 to TRBJ1-2; D perhaps matches TRBD1 (6 bases). This CDR3 comprises 15 residues. V lost 6 bases and J 3 bases, leaving 17 bases between the germline ends. The germline V gene has CDR1 MNHEY and CDR2 SVGAGI. CDR3 DNA: TGTGCCAGCAGGCCGGGGGGGCTTAGCGACTATGGCTACACCTTC. Translation gives CASRPGGLSDYGYTF.

This clone turned up a few times. The chain joins TRBV5-1 to TRBJ2-6; 9 bases agree with TRBD1. With 4 bases clipped from V and 6 bases from J, the junction kept 14 bases outside the gene matches. Germline V CDR1 and CDR2: SGHRS, YFSETQ. CDR3 length: 18 amino acids. The CDR3 loop is CASSADRGHLRSANVLTF. Here the CDR3 DNA reads TGCGCCAGCAGCGCGGACAGGGGACATCTTCGGTCGGCCAACGTCCTGACTTTC.

This clone showed up just a few times. The rearrangement uses TRBV11-3 and TRBJ2-5; 9 nucleotides agree with TRBD1. This CDR3 comprises 15 residues. CDR1 and CDR2 from the germline V gene are SGHNT and YENEEA. Trimming removed 5 bases from V and 5 bases from J; junction bases left unmatched: 9. In DNA form, the CDR3 reads TGTGCCAGCAGCCTAGGACAGGGGAAGGGGGAGACCCAGTACTTC. Its protein product is CASSLGQGKGETQYF.

The genes are TRBV29-1 and TRBJ1-1, with 7 bases lining up with TRBD1. The CDR3 has 13 residues. Germline trimming cut 6 bases from V and 3 bases from J; bases unmatched to any gene: 7. The germline V gene has CDR1 SQVTM and CDR2 ANQGSEA. The CDR3: CSVDRVWDTEAFF. CDR3 DNA: TGCAGCGTAGACAGGGTCTGGGACACTGAAGCTTTCTTT.

This chain joins TRBV19 and TRBJ2-7; 11 positions agree with TRBD1. The CDR3 sequence is 15 residues long. Germline trimming cut 7 bases from V and 3 bases from J; bases unmatched to any gene: 8. From germline, CDR1 is LNHDA and CDR2 SQIVND (reference sequence). CDR3 region: CASNGQGAALYEQYF. DNA of the CDR3: TGTGCCAGTAATGGACAGGGGGCGGCCCTCTACGAGCAGTACTTC.

Points on this clone: One end of the junction is discordant with germline, which a read error may explain. This sequence joins TRBV25-1 and TRBJ1-5; D is ambiguous. CDR1 is MGHDK, CDR2 SYGVNS, per germline. This CDR3 has 13 amino acids. CDR3 bases: TGTGCCAGCAGTGAATATAGCCATCAGCCCCAGCATTTT. It yields the protein CASSEYSHQPQHF.

Note on this clone: At the DNA level, this CDR3 is encoded by other sequences in the same sample as well. The CDR3 DNA is TGTGCCAGCAGCTTATCGGTGAACACTGAAGCTTTCTTT. Encoded protein: CASSLSVNTEAFF. The chain links TRBV7-9 to TRBJ1-1; D is undetermined. The CDR3 consists of 13 residues. Deletions cut 2 bases from V and 0 bases from J, with 4 bases between. CDR1 and CDR2 from the germline V gene are SEHNR and FQNEAQ (reference sequence).

There are a few counts of this clone. This sequence joins TRBV4-1 and TRBJ2-3; 13 nucleotides agree with TRBD2. The CDR3 is made up of 18 amino acids. Trimming took 0 bases from V and 5 from J; bases not matched to a gene: 8. Germline V gene sequence: CDR1 MGHRA, CDR2 YSYEKL. The CDR3 sequence is CASSQDPTSGRAKDTQYF. In DNA form, the CDR3 reads TGCGCCAGCAGCCAAGATCCTACTAGCGGGAGGGCCAAAGATACGCAGTATTTT.

This clone has only a few counts. This chain uses TRBV7-9 with TRBJ2-6; a possible D gene is TRBD1 (6 bases). The CDR3 sequence is 15 residues long. Germline V lookup: CDR1 SEHNR, CDR2 FQNEAQ (reference sequence). Trimming removed 5 bases at V and 1 base at J, with 9 bases between. CDR3 residues: CASSPGTSGANVLTF. CDR3 bases: TGTGCCAGCAGCCCCGGGACATCTGGGGCCAACGTCCTGACTTTC.

The genes are TRBV6-6 and TRBJ2-5, with TRBD2 matching over 12 bases. Germline V gene sequence: CDR1 MNHNY, CDR2 SVGAGI (reference sequence). The CDR3 is 15 residues long. The V and J ends lost 4 bases and 4 bases, in that order; junction bases with no gene match: 4. This CDR3 is CASSSSGRAGETQYF. Here the CDR3 DNA reads TGTGCCAGCAGTTCTAGCGGGAGGGCCGGAGAGACCCAGTACTTC.

This clone came up a few times. The rearrangement uses TRBV6-5 and TRBJ2-7; 13 bases map to TRBD2. The junction had 3 bases not matched to a gene; V was cut back by 6 bases and J by 1 base. The CDR3 runs 15 residues. Germline V gives CDR1 MNHEY, CDR2 SVGAGI. The CDR3 is CASSQGLAGSYEQYF. CDR3 DNA sequence: TGTGCCAGCAGCCAGGGACTAGCGGGGTCCTACGAGCAGTACTTC.

The rearrangement uses TRBV5-6 and TRBJ2-7; D is perhaps TRBD2 (6 bases). This CDR3 is 13 amino acids long. V gave up 4 bases and J gave up 3 bases, with 11 bases separating them. Per the germline V gene, CDR1 is SGHDT and CDR2 is YYEEEE. The CDR3 region is CASSGPSVYEQYF. In DNA, the CDR3 is TGTGCCAGCAGCGGGCCTAGCGTCTACGAGCAGTACTTC.

This chain connects TRBV12-5 to TRBJ2-1, with 7 bases lining up with TRBD1. Trimming removed 6 bases from V and 8 bases from J; junction bases left unmatched: 7. This CDR3 contains 13 residues. From germline, CDR1 is LGHNT and CDR2 FRNRAP. The CDR3 DNA is TGTGCTAGTGGCCAGGGGGTAATCGATGAGCAGTTCTTC. It yields the protein CASGQGVIDEQFF.

V gene TRBV5-4 combines with J gene TRBJ2-6; D gene uncertain. With 7 bases removed from V and 2 bases from J, the gap between germline ends came to 16 bases. There are 16 residues in the CDR3. CDR1 and CDR2 from the germline V gene are SGHNT and YYREEE (reference sequence). This chain's CDR3 is CASALRSGAGANVLTF. The CDR3 DNA follows: TGTGCCAGCGCCCTCCGGTCGGGTGCTGGGGCCAACGTCCTGACTTTC.

This clone was detected a few times. The chain combines TRBV2 with TRBJ2-1; unclear D gene. The CDR3 is 11 residues long. V gave up 4 bases and J gave up 9 bases, with 7 bases separating them. Germline V gene data show CDR1 as SNHLY and CDR2 as FYNNEI. The CDR3 protein is CASSAVVEQFF. The CDR3 coding sequence is TGTGCCAGCAGTGCGGTAGTTGAGCAGTTCTTC. The full variable domain, completed using reference TRBV2 and TRBJ2-1, is EPEVTQTPSHQVTQMGQEVILRCVPISNHLYFYWYRQILGQKVEFLVSFYNNEISEKSEIFDDQFSVERPDGSNFTLKIRSTKLEDSAMYFCASSAVVEQFFGPGTRLTVL.

The V and J genes are TRBV29-1 and TRBJ1-4; 7 bases align to TRBD1. Per the germline V gene, CDR1 is SQVTM and CDR2 is ANQGSEA. Trimming removed 6 bases from V and 10 bases from J; junction bases left unmatched: 8. The CDR3 has 12 amino acids. CDR3 sequence (DNA): TGCAGCGTGAGAGGGGGCGACAGAAAACTGTTTTTT. Residues: CSVRGGDRKLFF.

This sequence joins TRBV14 and TRBJ1-1; the match to TRBD1 covers 8 bases. In germline, CDR1 is SGHDN, CDR2 FVKESK. J was trimmed by 1 base and V by 1 base; bases with no gene match: 5. CDR3 size: 16 residues. The CDR3 spells CASSQGPGTGNTEAFF. CDR3 in DNA: TGTGCCAGCAGCCAAGGCCCCGGGACAGGGAACACTGAAGCTTTCTTT.

Only a few counts were recorded for this clone. V and J are TRBV11-2 and TRBJ2-1; D gene ambiguous. This CDR3 is built from 13 residues. Germline lookup yields CDR1 SGHAT and CDR2 FQNNGV. Trimming pared 1 base from V and 10 bases from J, leaving 11 bases between. CDR3 coding DNA: TGTGCCAGCAGCTTAGCCAGGTTTACCGAGCAGTTCTTC. This encodes CASSLARFTEQFF.

This clone was seen a few times. The rearrangement links TRBV4-1 to TRBJ1-5; 7 bases fit TRBD1. Trimming cost V 0 bases and J 7 bases; bases outside gene matches: 12. CDR1 and CDR2 (germline): MGHRA, YSYEKL. This CDR3 is 17 amino acids long. The chain's CDR3 is CASSQDTPIGGGQPQHF. CDR3 sequence (DNA): TGCGCCAGCAGCCAAGACACCCCGATTGGAGGGGGCCAGCCCCAGCATTTT.